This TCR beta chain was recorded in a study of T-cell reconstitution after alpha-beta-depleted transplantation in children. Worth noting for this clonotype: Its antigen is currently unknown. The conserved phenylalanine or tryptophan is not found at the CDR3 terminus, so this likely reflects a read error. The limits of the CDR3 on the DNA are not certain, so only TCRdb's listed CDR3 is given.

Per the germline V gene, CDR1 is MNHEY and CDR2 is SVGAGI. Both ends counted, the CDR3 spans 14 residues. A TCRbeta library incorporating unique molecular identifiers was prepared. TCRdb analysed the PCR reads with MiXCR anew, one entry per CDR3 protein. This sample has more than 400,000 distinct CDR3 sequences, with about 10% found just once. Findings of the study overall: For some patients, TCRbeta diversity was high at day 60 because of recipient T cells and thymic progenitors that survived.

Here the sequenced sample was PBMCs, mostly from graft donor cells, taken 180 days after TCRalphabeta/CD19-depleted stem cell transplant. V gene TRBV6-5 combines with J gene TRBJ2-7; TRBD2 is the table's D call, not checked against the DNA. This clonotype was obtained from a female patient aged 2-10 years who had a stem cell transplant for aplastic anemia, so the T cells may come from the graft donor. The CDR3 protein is CASSYHGPNSGIVL.